These T cell receptor beta chains were read from a single sample in a study of T cell repertoires in cytomegalovirus infection. TCRdb re-called the reads through MiXCR, storing one row per CDR3 protein. Here the sample spans around 740,000 distinct CDR3 sequences, roughly a third being singletons. Input material: PBMCs. All receptors derive from a human donor in good health (CMV status not recorded). Some clones in this sample may be carry-over from other donors' samples. Each CDR3 is given without its conserved first and last residue. D genes are given only for firm matches.

j_call | v_call | d_call | cdr3_aa
TRBJ2-7 | TRBV6-2/TRBV6-3 | - | ASSYGGLASYEQY
TRBJ2-4 | TRBV3-1 | - | ASSLNSPRKNIQY
TRBJ2-5 | TRBV19 | - | ASRRGRLETQY
TRBJ2-1 | TRBV5-1 | - | ASSLNGVWNEQF
TRBJ1-2 | TRBV27 | TRBD1 | ASSSTGVGLDGYT
TRBJ2-7 | TRBV6-1 | TRBD1 | ASSLDQGVFSYEQY
TRBJ1-3 | TRBV28 | TRBD1 | ASSGQGLSGNTIY
TRBJ2-6 | TRBV24-1 | - | ATSDPQKTGANVLT
TRBJ1-4 | TRBV28 | TRBD1 | ASSLGTGVEKLF
TRBJ1-5 | TRBV24-1 | - | ATSDSHPGAQPQH
TRBJ1-2 | TRBV30 | - | AWRQRSYGYT
TRBJ1-1 | TRBV11-2 | - | ASSLGIDTEAF
TRBJ2-3 | TRBV5-6 | TRBD2 | ASSPLAGANTQY
TRBJ1-2 | TRBV2 | - | ASTSGLGYGYT
TRBJ1-5 | TRBV19 | - | ASSLQALGPQH
TRBJ2-3 | TRBV27 | - | ASGVDPDTQY
TRBJ2-1 | TRBV28 | TRBD2 | ASSGLAGGYNEQF
TRBJ2-3 | TRBV28 | - | ASSPPPAEDTDTQY
TRBJ2-7 | TRBV12-3/TRBV12-4 | - | ASKGSPAYEQY
TRBJ1-5 | TRBV6-2/TRBV6-3 | TRBD1 | ASSYTPGGDRGNQPQH
TRBJ1-1 | TRBV19 | - | ASSDPGQISNTEAF
TRBJ2-1 | TRBV7-9 | TRBD1 | ASSFMGQGSNEQF
TRBJ1-4 | TRBV3-1 | TRBD1 | ASSQGEQGWNEKLF
TRBJ2-2 | TRBV5-5 | - | ASSLAGGGAGELF
TRBJ2-7 | TRBV28 | - | ASSITGVHEQY
TRBJ1-2 | TRBV20-1 | - | SAHGLSGYGYT
TRBJ1-2 | TRBV7-2 | - | ASSTRRGLANYGYT
TRBJ1-5 | TRBV19 | - | ASSPEAGWSRGPQH
TRBJ2-7 | TRBV12-3/TRBV12-4 | - | ASSGDGFSYEQY
TRBJ2-1 | TRBV7-2 | - | ASSSQAGNEQF
TRBJ2-2 | TRBV28 | TRBD2 | ASRPRDASGRVYTGELF
TRBJ2-3 | TRBV12-3/TRBV12-4 | TRBD2 | ASTAGTSGRTDTQY
TRBJ2-1 | TRBV5-4 | TRBD1 | ASSLSGQNS
TRBJ2-3 | TRBV12-3/TRBV12-4 | - | ASSKGIVSTDTQY
TRBJ2-4 | TRBV19 | - | ASSMALAKNIQY
TRBJ2-3 | TRBV6-5 | TRBD1 | ASRTGTGADTQY
TRBJ1-1 | TRBV5-4 | - | SSSLDSVVTEAF
TRBJ2-7 | TRBV11-2 | TRBD1 | ASSFRQGGTSGEQY
TRBJ1-5 | TRBV5-6 | - | ASSWGLQDQPQH
TRBJ1-1 | TRBV7-6 | - | ASRVSGGDTEAF
TRBJ2-2 | TRBV12-3/TRBV12-4 | - | ASRLQDLRTGELF
TRBJ1-1 | TRBV6-6 | TRBD1 | ASRSRGRDTEAF
TRBJ2-4 | TRBV7-2 | TRBD2 | ASSLSLGGASGVHNIQY
TRBJ2-3 | TRBV6-1 | - | ASSYQGGLGTDTQY
TRBJ1-1 | TRBV6-1 | - | ASSRHTEAF
TRBJ1-1 | TRBV28 | TRBD1 | ASSFQGGEAF
TRBJ2-6 | TRBV7-2 | - | ASSSPGPHWANVLT
TRBJ1-5 | TRBV20-1 | TRBD1 | SARQGAWGNQPQH
TRBJ1-6 | TRBV12-3/TRBV12-4 | - | ASSLVMSYNSPLH
TRBJ1-6 | TRBV12-3/TRBV12-4 | TRBD1 | ASSFNRGDSPLH
TRBJ1-5 | TRBV28 | - | ASSLSFPGSQPQH
TRBJ1-1 | TRBV19 | TRBD1 | ASIPTGEGEAF